This paragraph covers one TCR beta chain sequence. CDR1 MGHDK and CDR2 SYGVNS come from the germline V gene. The CDR3 is made up of 14 amino acids. Trimming at V came to 5 bases and at J to 3 bases, leaving 4 bases not matched to a gene. Libraries were prepared by immunoSEQ multiplex PCR; TCRdb keeps only in-frame clonotypes and omits some of them. The sample carries about 11,000 clones, about three quarters recorded once. This record belongs to a study of blood T cell repertoires in COVID-19. V gene TRBV25-1 combines with J gene TRBJ1-5; 7 bases are shared with TRBD1. The sequence came from a man between 60 and 75 years old with COVID-19, enrolled during active disease. Input material: peripheral blood. CDR3 nucleotides: TGTGCCAGCAGTTCGGGACAGTACAATCAGCCCCAGCATTTT. It specifies CASSSGQYNQPQHF.